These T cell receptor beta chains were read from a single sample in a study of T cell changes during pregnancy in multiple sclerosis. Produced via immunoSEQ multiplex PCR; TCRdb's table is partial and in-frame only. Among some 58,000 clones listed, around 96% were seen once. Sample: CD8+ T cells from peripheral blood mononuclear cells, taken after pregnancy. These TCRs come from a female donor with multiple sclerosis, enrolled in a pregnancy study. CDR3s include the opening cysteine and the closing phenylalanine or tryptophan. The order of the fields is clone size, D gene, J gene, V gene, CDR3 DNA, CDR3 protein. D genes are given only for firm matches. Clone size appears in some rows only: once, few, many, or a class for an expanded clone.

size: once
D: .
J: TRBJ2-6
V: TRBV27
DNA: TGTGCCAGCAGTTTAGCTGTCTCAGGGTTAGGGGCCAACGTCCTGACTTTC
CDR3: CASSLAVSGLGANVLTF

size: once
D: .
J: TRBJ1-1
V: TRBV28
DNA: TGTGCCAGCAGTTTAGGGCCGACGACTGAAGCTTTCTTT
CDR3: CASSLGPTTEAFF

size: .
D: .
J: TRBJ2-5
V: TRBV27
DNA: TGTGCCAGCAGTATACAGGGTGTCGAGGGAGTAATAGAGACCCAGTACTTC
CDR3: CASSIQGVEGVIETQYF

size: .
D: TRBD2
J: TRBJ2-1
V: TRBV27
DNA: TGTGCCACCTCCGGGACTAGTCTCTACAATGAGCAGTTCTTC
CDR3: CATSGTSLYNEQFF

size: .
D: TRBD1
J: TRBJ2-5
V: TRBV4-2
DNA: TGTGCCAGCAGCCTACTGACAGGGGAGGAAGAGACCCAGTACTTC
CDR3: CASSLLTGEEETQYF

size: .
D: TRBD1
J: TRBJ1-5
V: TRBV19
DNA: TGTGCCAGCGTTCTCACGGACAGGGGGAATCAGCCCCAGCATTTT
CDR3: CASVLTDRGNQPQHF

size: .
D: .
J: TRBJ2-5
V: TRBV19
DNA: TGTGCCAGTAGTATGGTGCAGGGAGGGACCCAGTACTTC
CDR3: CASSMVQGGTQYF

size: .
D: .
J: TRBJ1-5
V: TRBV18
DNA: TGTGCCAGCTCACCGACCGGGGGAAGCAATCAGCCCCAGCATTTT
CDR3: CASSPTGGSNQPQHF

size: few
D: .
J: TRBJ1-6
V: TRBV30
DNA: TGTGCCTGGAGTACCGACAGGAGCTCCTATAATTCACCCCTCCACTTT
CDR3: CAWSTDRSSYNSPLHF

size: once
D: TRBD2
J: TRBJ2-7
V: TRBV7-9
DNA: TGTGCCAGCAGCTTAGTTCGGGACTACTCGGGCGAGCAGTACTTC
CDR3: CASSLVRDYSGEQYF

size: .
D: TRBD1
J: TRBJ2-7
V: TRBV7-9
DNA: TGTGCCAGCAGCCTGCGGACAGGGGCGAGCTACGAGCAGTACTTC
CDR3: CASSLRTGASYEQYF

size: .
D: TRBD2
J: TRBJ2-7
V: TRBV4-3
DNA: TGCGCCAGCAGCCAACAAGGGAGGGGATACGAGCAGTACTTC
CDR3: CASSQQGRGYEQYF

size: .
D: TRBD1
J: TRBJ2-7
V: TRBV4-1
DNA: TGCGCCAGCAGCCAACCGGGACAGGGGACCTACGAGCAGTACTTC
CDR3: CASSQPGQGTYEQYF

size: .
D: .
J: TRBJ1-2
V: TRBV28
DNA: TGTGCCAGCAGTTCAGGGGATCACTATGGCTACACCTTC
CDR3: CASSSGDHYGYTF

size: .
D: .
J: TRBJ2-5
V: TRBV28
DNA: TGTGCCAGCCGGGAGAGGTCCCAAGAGACCCAGTACTTC
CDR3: CASRERSQETQYF

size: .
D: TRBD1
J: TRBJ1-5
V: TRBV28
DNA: TGTGCCAGCAGTCCGACAGGGAGGAGCAATCAGCCCCAGCATTTT
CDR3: CASSPTGRSNQPQHF

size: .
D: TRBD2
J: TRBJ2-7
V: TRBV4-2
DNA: TGTGCCAGCAGCCAAGAACCCCAGACTAGCGGTTACTACGAGCAGTACTTC
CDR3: CASSQEPQTSGYYEQYF

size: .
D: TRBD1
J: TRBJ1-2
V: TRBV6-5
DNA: TGTGCCAGCAGCGCCTGGACAGGGGGCGGCTATGGCTACACCTTC
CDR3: CASSAWTGGGYGYTF

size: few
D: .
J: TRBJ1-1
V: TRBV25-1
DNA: TGTGCCAGCAGTGAATCAGGGGAGATCACTGAAGCTTTCTTT
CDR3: CASSESGEITEAFF

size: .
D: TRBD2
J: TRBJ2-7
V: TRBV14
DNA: TGTGCCAGCAGGGGCGGCGGGAGGGCCGACGAGCAGTACTTC
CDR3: CASRGGGRADEQYF

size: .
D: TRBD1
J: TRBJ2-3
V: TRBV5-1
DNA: TGCGCCAGCAGCCCCCTGACAGGGACCTTAGATACGCAGTATTTT
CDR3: CASSPLTGTLDTQYF

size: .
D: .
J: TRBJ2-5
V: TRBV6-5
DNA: TGTGCCAGCAGACCGCGGCGGACAGTACGAGAGACCCAGTACTTC
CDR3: CASRPRRTVRETQYF

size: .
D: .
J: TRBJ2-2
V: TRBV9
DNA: TGTGCCAGCAGCCCCCTAAGGAACACCGGGGAGCTGTTTTTT
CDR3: CASSPLRNTGELFF

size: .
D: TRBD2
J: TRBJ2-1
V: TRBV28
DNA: TGTGCCAGCCTACACAGCGGGAGGGGCGACAATGAGCAGTTCTTC
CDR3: CASLHSGRGDNEQFF

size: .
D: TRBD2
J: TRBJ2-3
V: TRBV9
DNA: TGTGCCAGCAGCGTAGCTTCCGGCGGGAGAGGCACAGATACGCAGTATTTT
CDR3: CASSVASGGRGTDTQYF

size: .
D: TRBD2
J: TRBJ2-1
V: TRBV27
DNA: TGTGCCAGCAGTCCTCCCAGCGGGAGGGCCGTTGATGAGCAGTTCTTC
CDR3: CASSPPSGRAVDEQFF

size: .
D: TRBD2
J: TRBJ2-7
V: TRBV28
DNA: TGTGCCAGCAGTTTAAGGGCTAGCGGGGCCACCGAGCAGTACTTC
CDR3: CASSLRASGATEQYF

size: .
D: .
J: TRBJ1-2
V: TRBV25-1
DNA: TGTGCCAGCAGTGATAGTCAGGGCAGGGGTTCTCAAGGCTACACCTTC
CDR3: CASSDSQGRGSQGYTF

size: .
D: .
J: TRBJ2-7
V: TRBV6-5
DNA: TGTGCCAGCAGTTACGGGGGAGGCTCCTACGAGCAGTACTTC
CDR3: CASSYGGGSYEQYF

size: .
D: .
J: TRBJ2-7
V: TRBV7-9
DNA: TGTGCCAGCAGCTTCCAGGAGGACTACGAGCAGTACTTC
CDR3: CASSFQEDYEQYF

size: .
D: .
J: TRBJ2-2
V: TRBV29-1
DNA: TGCAGCGTGTTCACAGGGAAAGCCGGGGAGCTGTTTTTT
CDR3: CSVFTGKAGELFF